Detailed here is one T cell receptor (beta chain). The sample is drawn from a study of T-cell reconstitution after alpha-beta-depleted transplantation in children. Preparation of the TCRbeta library used unique molecular identifiers. Via MiXCR, TCRdb re-called the PCR reads, giving one row per CDR3 protein. The sample lists hundreds of thousands of distinct CDR3 sequences; around 14% were seen once. This material consisted of PBMCs, taken before TCRalphabeta/CD19-depleted stem cell transplant. The TCR sequence derives from a girl aged 2 to 9 with congenital amegakaryocytic thrombocytopenia, due to receive a stem cell transplant.

CDR3 coding DNA: TGTGCCTGGAGTATATATGAGCAGTTCTTC. It codes for CAWSIYEQFF. V is TRBV30 and J is TRBJ2-1; D is unresolved. The ends were cut back, 2 bases at V and 8 bases at J, with 4 bases in the middle. CDR1 is GTSNPN, CDR2 SVGIG, per germline (reference sequence). The CDR3 contains 10 residues.